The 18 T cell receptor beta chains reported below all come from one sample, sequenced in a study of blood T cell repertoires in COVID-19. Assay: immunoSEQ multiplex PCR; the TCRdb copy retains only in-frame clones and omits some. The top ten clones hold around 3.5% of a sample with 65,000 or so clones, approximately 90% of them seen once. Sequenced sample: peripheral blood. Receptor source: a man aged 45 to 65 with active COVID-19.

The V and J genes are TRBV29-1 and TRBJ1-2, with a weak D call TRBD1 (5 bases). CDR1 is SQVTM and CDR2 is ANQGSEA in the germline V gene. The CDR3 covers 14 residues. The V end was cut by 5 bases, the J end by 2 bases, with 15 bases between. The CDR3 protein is CSVIRTGENYGYTF. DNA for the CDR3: TGCAGCGTTATTAGGACGGGGGAGAACTATGGCTACACCTTC.

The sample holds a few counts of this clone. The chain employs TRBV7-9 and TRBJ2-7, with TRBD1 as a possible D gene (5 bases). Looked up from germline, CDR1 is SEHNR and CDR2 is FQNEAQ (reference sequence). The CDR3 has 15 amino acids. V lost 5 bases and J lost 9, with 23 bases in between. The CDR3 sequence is CASSARQGTNRGQYF. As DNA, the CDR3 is TGTGCCAGCAGCGCCCGCCAGGGTACAAATAGGGGGCAGTACTTC.

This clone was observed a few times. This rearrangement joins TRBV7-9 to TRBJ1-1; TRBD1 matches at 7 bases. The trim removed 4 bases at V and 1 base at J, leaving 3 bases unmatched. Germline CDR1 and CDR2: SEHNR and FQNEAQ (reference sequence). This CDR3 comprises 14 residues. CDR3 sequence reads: CASSWGQQNTEAFF. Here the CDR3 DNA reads TGTGCCAGCAGCTGGGGACAGCAGAACACTGAAGCTTTCTTT.

The CDR3 sequence is CASSLTGVENSPLHF. The CDR3 DNA follows: TGTGCCAGCAGCCTTACAGGGGTAGAGAATTCACCCCTCCACTTT. The gene calls are TRBV5-8 and TRBJ1-6; TRBD1 matches at 7 bases. Germline V gene lookup returns CDR1 SGHTS and CDR2 YDEGEE. The V segment lost 4 bases and the J segment 7 bases; nucleotides outside the gene matches: 8. This CDR3 is built from 15 residues.

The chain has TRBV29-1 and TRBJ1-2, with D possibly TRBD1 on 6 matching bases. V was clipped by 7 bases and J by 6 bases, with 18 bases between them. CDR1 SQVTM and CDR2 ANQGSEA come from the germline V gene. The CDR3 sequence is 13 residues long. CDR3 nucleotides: TGCAGCGCCCAACCTGGGGGCGGAGATGGCTACACCTTC. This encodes CSAQPGGGDGYTF.

CDR3 sequence: CACSDRADGYTF. The DNA for the CDR3 is TGTGCCTGTTCAGACAGGGCAGATGGCTACACCTTC. The chain uses TRBV6-5 and TRBJ1-2, with 7 bases lining up with TRBD1. V shed 11 bases, J shed 6 bases, and the junction held 9 bases outside the gene matches. The CDR3 sequence is 12 residues long. Germline lookup yields CDR1 MNHEY and CDR2 SVGAGI.

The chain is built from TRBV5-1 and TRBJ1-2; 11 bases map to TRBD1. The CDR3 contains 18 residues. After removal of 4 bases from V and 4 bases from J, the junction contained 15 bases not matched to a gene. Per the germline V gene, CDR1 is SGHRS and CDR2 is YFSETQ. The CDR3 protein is CASSRLPGQGEGAYGYTF. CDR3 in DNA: TGCGCCAGCAGCAGGCTGCCGGGACAGGGGGAAGGCGCCTATGGCTACACCTTC.

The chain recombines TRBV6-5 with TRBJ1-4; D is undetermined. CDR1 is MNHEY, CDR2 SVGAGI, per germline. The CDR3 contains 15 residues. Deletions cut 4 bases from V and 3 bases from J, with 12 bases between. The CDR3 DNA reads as TGTGCCAGCAGTTCTCTTGGGCTTTCTAATGAAAAACTGTTTTTT. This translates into CASSSLGLSNEKLFF.

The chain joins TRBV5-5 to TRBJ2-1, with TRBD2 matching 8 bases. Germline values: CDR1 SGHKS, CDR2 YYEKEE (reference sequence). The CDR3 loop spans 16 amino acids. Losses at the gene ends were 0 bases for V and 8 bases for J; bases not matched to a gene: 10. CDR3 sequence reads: CASSLGREAWVHEQFF. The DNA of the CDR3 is TGTGCCAGCAGCTTGGGGCGGGAGGCCTGGGTCCATGAGCAGTTCTTC.

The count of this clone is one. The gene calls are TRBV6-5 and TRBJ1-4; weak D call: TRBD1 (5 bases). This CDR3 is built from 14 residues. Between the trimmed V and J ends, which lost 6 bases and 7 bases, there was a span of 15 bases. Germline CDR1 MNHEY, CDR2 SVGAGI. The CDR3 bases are TGTGCCAGCAGCCACGGGGGGACGGTTGAAAAACTGTTTTTT. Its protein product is CASSHGGTVEKLFF.

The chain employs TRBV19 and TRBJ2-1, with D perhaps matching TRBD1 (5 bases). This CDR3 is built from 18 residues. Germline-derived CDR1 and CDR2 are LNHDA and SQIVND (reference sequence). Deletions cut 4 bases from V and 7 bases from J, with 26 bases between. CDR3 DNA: TGTGCCAGTAGTAAGAGGAGTGGGGCCAGCCCTACATCGAATGAGCAGTTCTTC. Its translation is CASSKRSGASPTSNEQFF.

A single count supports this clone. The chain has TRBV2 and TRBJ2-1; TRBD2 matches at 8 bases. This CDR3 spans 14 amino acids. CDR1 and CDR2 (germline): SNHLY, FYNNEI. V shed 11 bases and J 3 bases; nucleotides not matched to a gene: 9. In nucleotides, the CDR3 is TGTGCCGCCCTCGGGGGGGTTAACTACAATGAGCAGTTCTTC. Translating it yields CAALGGVNYNEQFF.

The CDR3 is CASSQGDIGNTEAFF. CDR3 sequence (DNA): TGTGCCAGCAGCCAAGGTGACATCGGGAACACTGAAGCTTTCTTT. The chain recombines TRBV3-1 (or the pseudogene TRBV3-2) with TRBJ1-1, with D hard to call. The CDR3 consists of 15 residues. Germline values: CDR1 LGHDT, CDR2 YNNKEL (reference sequence). V lost 1 base, J lost 1 base, and 10 bases lay in between.

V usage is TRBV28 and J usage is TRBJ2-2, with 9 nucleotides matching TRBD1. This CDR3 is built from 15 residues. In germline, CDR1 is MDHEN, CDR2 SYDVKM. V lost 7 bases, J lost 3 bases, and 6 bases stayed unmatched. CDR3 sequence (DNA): TGTGCCAGCACCCTCGGGGACAGGGACACCGGGGAGCTGTTTTTT. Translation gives CASTLGDRDTGELFF.

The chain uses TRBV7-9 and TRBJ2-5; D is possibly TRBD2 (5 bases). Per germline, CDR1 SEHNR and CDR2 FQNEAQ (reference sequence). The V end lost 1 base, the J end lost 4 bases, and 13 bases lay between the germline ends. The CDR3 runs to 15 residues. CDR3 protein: CASSLVEEGGETQYF. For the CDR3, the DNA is TGTGCCAGCAGCTTAGTTGAAGAGGGCGGAGAGACCCAGTACTTC.

The CDR3 loop reads CASSAEGAQDEQFF. CDR3 DNA sequence: TGTGCCAGCAGCGCCGAGGGGGCTCAGGATGAGCAGTTCTTC. The chain is built from TRBV11-2 and TRBJ2-1, with 7 bases lining up with TRBD1. In germline, CDR1 is SGHAT, CDR2 FQNNGV. This CDR3 contains 14 residues. V gave up 5 bases and J gave up 8 bases; unmatched junction bases: 9.

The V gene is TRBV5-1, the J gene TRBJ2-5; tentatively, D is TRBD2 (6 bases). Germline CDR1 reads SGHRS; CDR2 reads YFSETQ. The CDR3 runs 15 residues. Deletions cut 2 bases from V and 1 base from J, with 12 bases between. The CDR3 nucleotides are TGCGCCAGCAGCTTAAATGGGGGAGGCCAAGAGACCCAGTACTTC. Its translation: CASSLNGGGQETQYF.

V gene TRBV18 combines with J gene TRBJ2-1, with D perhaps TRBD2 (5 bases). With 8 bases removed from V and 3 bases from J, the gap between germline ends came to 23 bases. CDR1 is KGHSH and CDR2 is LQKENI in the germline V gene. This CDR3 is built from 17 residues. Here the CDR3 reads CASRGVSGTAVYNEQFF. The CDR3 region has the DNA TGTGCCAGCCGAGGCGTATCGGGAACAGCTGTCTACAATGAGCAGTTCTTC.